This TCR beta chain was identified during a study of blood T cells in healthy people across ages. Points from the study as a whole: Aged donors had fewer naive CD4+ cells and lower diversity than long-lived donors. Estimated diversity across one million T cells was deemed an underestimate.

The V and J ends lost 0 bases and 4 bases respectively, with 12 bases between them. This CDR3 spans 15 amino acids. Germline values: CDR1 MNHNY, CDR2 SVGAGI (reference sequence). Primers used in a second PCR of roughly 7 to 12 cycles were a sample-barcoded 5' primer and a J-beta primer mix. Sequencing of every sample gave 2.5 million or more CDR3-containing paired-end reads. One entry per CDR3 protein results from TCRdb running MiXCR on the 5' RACE reads. Of about 1.8 million distinct CDR3 sequences in the sample, 49% were seen once. Remarks on this clonotype: Its specificity is unknown.

Staff drew roughly 10 milliliters of peripheral blood from each donor. This TCR was recovered from a woman aged 40 to 50 in good health. The sample consisted of blood. The rearrangement joins TRBV6-6 to TRBJ1-2; D is unresolved. Here the CDR3 reads CASSYSIASAYGYTF. CDR3 nucleotides: TGTGCCAGCAGTTACTCGATTGCGTCAGCCTATGGCTACACCTTC.